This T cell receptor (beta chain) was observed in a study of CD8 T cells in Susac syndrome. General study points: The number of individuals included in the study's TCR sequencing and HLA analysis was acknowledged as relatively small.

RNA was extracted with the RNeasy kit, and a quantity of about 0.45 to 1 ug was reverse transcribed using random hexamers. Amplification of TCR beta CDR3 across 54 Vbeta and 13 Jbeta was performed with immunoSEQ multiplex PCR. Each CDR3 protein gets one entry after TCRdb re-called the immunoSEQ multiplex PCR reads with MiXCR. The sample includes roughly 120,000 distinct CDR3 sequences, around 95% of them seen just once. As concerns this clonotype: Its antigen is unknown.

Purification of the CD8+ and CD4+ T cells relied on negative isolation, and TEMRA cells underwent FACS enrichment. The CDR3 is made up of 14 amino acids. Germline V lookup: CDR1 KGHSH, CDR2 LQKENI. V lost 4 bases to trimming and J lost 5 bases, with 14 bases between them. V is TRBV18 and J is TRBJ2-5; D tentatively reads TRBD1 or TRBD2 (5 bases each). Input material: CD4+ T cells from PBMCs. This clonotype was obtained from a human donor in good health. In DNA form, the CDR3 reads TGTGCCAGCTCACTAAGATGGGACGTCGAGACCCAGTACTTC. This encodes CASSLRWDVETQYF.